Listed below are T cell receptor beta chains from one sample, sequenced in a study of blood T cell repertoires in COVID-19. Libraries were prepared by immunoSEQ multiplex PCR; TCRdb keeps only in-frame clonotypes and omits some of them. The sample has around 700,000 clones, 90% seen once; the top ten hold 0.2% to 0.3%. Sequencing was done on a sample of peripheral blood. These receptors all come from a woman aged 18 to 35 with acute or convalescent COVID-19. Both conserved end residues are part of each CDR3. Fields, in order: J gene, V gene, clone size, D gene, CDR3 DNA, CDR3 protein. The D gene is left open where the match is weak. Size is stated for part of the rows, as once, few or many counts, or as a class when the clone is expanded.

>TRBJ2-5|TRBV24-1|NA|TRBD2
TGTGCCACCAGTGACGGACTAGCGGGGGGACGAGAGACCCAGTACTTC
CATSDGLAGGRETQYF
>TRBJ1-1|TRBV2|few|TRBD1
TGTGCCAGCAGTGAGACAGGGGCCGAGGCTTTCTTT
CASSETGAEAFF
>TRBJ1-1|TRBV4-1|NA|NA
TGCGCCAGCAGCCAAATAACACGGGGCACTGAAGCTTTCTTT
CASSQITRGTEAFF
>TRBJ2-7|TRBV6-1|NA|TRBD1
TGTGCCAGCAGTGAAGGGACAGGGCCCTACGAGCAGTACTTC
CASSEGTGPYEQYF
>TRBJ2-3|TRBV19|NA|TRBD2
TGTGCCAGTAGTATGCCTAGCGGGCGCACAGATACGCAGTATTTT
CASSMPSGRTDTQYF
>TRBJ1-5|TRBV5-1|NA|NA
TGCGCCAGCAGCCCGGGACAAAGCAATCAGCCCCAGCATTTT
CASSPGQSNQPQHF
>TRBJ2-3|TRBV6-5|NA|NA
TGTGCCAGCAGTTACCAAGGGGGTCTCTACACAGATACGCAGTATTTT
CASSYQGGLYTDTQYF
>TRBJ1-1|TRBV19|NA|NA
TGTGCCAGTAGGCCGAGCATTATGAACACTGAAGCTTTCTTT
CASRPSIMNTEAFF
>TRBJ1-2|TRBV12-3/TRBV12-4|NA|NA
TGTGCCAGCAACCGGGGGGGGGAGGAAGGCTACACCTTC
CASNRGGEEGYTF
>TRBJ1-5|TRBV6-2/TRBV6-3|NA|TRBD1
TGTGCCAGCAGTTATACAGGGGGCTCCTATAGCAATCAGCCCCAGCATTTT
CASSYTGGSYSNQPQHF
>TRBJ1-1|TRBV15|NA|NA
TGTGCCACCTCCCCCAGGGCCAACACTGAAGCTTTCTTT
CATSPRANTEAFF
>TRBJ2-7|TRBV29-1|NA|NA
TGCAGCGTACGAACGGACGGGAGCTCCTACGAGCAGTACTTC
CSVRTDGSSYEQYF
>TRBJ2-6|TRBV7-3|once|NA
TGTGCCAGCAGCTTAAATCAGGGGAGTTTCGACGTCCTGACTTTC
CASSLNQGSFDVLTF
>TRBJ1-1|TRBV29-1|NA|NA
TGCAGCGCCCTTGACAATGTGAACACTGAAGCTTTCTTT
CSALDNVNTEAFF
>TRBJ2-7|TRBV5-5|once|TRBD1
TGTGCCAGCAGCCCGGACAGGACGTCCTCCTACGAGCAGTACTTC
CASSPDRTSSYEQYF
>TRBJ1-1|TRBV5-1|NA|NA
TGCGCCAGCGGGCGACAGCAGAACACTGAAGCTTTCTTT
CASGRQQNTEAFF
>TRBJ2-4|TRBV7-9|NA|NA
TGTGCCAGCAGCCCCCCCTCCAAAAACATTCAGTACTTC
CASSPPSKNIQYF
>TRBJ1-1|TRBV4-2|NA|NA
TGTGCCAGCAGCCAAGATTCGAGGAGCACTGAAGCTTTCTTT
CASSQDSRSTEAFF
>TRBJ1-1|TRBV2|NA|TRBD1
TGTGCCAGCAGCAGGACAGGGGGAACGAACACTGAAGCTTTCTTT
CASSRTGGTNTEAFF
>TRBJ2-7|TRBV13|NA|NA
TGTGCCAGCAGCTTAGGCGGAGCGCCGCCTTCCTACGAGCAGTACTTC
CASSLGGAPPSYEQYF
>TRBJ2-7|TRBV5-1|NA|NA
TGCGCCAGCAGCTTGGGCGGAGACCCCAGCTCCTACGAGCAGTACTTC
CASSLGGDPSSYEQYF
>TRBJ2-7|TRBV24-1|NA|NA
TGTGCCACCAGTGAAGGCCCCCGAGGGGAGCAGTACTTC
CATSEGPRGEQYF
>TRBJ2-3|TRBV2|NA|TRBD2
TGTGCCAGCAGTGACGGGACTAGCGGGCTAACAGATACGCAGTATTTT
CASSDGTSGLTDTQYF
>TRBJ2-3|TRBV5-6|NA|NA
TGTGCCAGCAGCTTCTATACAGGGTATTCAGATACGCAGTATTTT
CASSFYTGYSDTQYF
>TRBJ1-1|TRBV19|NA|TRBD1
TGTGCCAGTACAATGGACAGGGTAGGTACTGAAGCTTTCTTT
CASTMDRVGTEAFF
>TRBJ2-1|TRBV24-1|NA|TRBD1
TGTGCCGCGAACAGGGGGGACAATGAGCAGTTCTTC
CAANRGDNEQFF
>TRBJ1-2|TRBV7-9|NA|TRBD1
TGTGCCAGCAGCTTAGAGTCCGGGACAGAAGCTCTAATAAGCTATGGCTACACCTTC
CASSLESGTEALISYGYTF
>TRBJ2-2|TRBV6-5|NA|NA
TGTGCCAGCAGCGTTAGTCCCGGGGAGCTGTTTTTT
CASSVSPGELFF
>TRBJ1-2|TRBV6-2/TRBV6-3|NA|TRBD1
TGTGCCAGCAGTTACACTTCCTCCATCCAGGGGGCATATGGCTACACCTTC
CASSYTSSIQGAYGYTF
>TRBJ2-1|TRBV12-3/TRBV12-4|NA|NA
TGTGCCAGCAGTTCCAGGGACTTGACGTTCTTC
CASSSRDLTFF
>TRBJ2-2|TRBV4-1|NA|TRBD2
TGCGCCCGCAGCCACGCGGGCGGGGGGGCGGGCACCGGGGAGCTGTTTTTT
CARSHAGGGAGTGELFF
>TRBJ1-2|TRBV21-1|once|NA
TGTGCCAGCAGCAAAACGGGGGGTAACTATGGCTACACCTTC
CASSKTGGNYGYTF
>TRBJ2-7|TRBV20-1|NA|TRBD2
TGCAGTGCCAGTGGCGGGGGGCTTGACGAGCAGTACTTC
CSASGGGLDEQYF
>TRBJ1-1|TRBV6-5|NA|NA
TGTGCCAGCAGCCCGCCGGAGTGGAACACTGAAGCTTTCTTT
CASSPPEWNTEAFF
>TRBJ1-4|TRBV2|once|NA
TGTGCCAGCAGTGTTTGGCCAGGGGAGCATGAAAAACTGTTTTTT
CASSVWPGEHEKLFF
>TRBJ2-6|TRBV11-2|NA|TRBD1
TGTGCCAGCAGCTTAGCCCGACAGGGGGCGCAGGCTGGGGCCAACGTCCTGACTTTC
CASSLARQGAQAGANVLTF
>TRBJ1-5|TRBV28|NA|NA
TGTGCCAGCAGTAAGGGGCCCAATCAGCCCCAGCATTTT
CASSKGPNQPQHF
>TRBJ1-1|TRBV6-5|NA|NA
TGTGCCGGAGCGTGGGGGCTTGGGGACACTGAAGCTTTCTTT
CAGAWGLGDTEAFF
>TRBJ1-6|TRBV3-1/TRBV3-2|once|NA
TGTGCCAGCAGCCAATTGTTGGGAGGTAATTCACCCCTCCACTTT
CASSQLLGGNSPLHF
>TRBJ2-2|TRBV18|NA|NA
TGTGCCAGCTCACCGGCAGGGCAAAACACCGGGGAGCTGTTTTTT
CASSPAGQNTGELFF
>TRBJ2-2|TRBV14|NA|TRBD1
TGTGCCAGCAGCCAAGTAGGCAGGGGGCGCGAGGGCACCGGGGAGCTGTTTTTT
CASSQVGRGREGTGELFF
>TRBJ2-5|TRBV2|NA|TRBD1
TGTGCCAGCAGACGGGACAGGAAAAAAGAGACCCAGTACTTC
CASRRDRKKETQYF
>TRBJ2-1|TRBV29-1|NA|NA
TGCAGCGCCTCGCTTGGGGGGGCCAATGAGCAGTTCTTC
CSASLGGANEQFF
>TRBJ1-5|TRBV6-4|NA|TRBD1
TGTGCCAGCAGTGACTCGACAGGGGGCTGGGTTCAGCCCCAGCATTTT
CASSDSTGGWVQPQHF